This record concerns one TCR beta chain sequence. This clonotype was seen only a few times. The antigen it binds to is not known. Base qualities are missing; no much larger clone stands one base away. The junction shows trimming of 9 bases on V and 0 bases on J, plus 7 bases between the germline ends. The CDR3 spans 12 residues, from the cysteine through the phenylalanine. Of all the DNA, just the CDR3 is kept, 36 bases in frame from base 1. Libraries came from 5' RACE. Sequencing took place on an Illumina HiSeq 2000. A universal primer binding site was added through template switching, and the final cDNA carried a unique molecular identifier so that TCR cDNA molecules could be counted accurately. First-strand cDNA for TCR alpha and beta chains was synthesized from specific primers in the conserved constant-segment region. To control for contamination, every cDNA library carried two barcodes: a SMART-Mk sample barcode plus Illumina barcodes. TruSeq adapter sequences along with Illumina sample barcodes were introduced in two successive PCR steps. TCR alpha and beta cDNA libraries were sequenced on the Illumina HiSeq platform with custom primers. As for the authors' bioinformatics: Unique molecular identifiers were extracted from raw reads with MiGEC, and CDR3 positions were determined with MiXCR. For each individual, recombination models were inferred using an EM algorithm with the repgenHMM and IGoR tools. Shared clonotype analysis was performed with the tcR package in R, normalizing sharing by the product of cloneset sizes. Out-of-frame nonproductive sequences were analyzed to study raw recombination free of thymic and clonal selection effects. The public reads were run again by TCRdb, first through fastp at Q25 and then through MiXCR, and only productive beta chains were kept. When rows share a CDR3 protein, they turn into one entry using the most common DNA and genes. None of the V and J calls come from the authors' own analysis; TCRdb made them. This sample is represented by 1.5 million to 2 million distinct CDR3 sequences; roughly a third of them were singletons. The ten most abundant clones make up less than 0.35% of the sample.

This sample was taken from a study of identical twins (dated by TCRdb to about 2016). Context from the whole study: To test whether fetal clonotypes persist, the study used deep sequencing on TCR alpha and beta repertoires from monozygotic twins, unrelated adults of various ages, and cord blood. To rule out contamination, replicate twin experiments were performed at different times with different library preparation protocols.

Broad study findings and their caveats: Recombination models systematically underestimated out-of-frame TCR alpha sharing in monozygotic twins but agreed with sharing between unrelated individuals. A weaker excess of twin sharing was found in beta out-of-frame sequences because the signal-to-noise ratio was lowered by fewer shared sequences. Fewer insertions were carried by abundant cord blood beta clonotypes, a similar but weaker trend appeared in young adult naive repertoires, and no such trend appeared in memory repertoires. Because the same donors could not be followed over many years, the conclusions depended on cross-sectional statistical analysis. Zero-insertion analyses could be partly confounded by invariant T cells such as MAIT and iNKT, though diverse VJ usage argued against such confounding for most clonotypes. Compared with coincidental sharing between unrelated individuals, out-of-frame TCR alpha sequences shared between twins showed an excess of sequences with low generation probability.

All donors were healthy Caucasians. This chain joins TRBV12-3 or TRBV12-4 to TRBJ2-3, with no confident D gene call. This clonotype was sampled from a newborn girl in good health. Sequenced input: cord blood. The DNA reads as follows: TGTGCCAGTTTTACTAGCACAGATACGCAGTATTTT. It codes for CASFTSTDTQYF.